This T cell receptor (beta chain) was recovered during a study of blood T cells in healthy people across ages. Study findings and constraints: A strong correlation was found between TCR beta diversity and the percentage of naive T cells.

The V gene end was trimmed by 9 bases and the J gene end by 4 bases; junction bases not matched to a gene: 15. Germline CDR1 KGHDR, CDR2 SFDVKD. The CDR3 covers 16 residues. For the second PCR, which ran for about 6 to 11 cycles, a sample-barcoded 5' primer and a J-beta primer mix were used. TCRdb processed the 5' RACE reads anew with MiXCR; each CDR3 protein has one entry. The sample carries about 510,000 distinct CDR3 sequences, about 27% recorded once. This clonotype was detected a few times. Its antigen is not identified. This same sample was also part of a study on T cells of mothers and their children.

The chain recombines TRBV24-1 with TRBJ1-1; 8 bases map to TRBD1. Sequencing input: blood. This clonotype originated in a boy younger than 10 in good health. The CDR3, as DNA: TGTGCCACCTTTCTTACTCCAGGGGGCGAAGTCACTGAAGCTTTCTTT. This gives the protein CATFLTPGGEVTEAFF.